These 16 T cell receptor beta chains originate from one sample sequenced in a study of TIL therapy for anti-PD-1-resistant metastatic lung cancer. The time point was: pre-treatment sample, taken before nivolumab and TIL therapy. This was the immunoSEQ v3 assay. TCRdb's table, derived via immunoSEQ multiplex PCR, lists solely in-frame clones and lacks some. The profile covers about 15,000 clones, with roughly 83% appearing a single time and around 0.9% taken by the ten largest. This specimen was blood, taken at baseline. These receptors were obtained from a person between 25 and 80 years old with non-small cell lung cancer.

The chain joins TRBV7-8 to TRBJ1-2; D remains unclear. The CDR3 has 15 residues. Germline lookup yields CDR1 SGHVS and CDR2 FQNEAQ. Trimming left V 5 bases short and J 5 bases short, with 18 bases between. The CDR3 spells CASSPRGNLYYGYTF. CDR3 sequence (DNA): TGTGCCAGCAGCCCTCGTGGAAACCTATATTATGGCTACACCTTC.

The CDR3 DNA reads TGTGCCAGCAGCTTGGCCCGTAGCAATCAGCCCCAGCATTTT. Encoded protein: CASSLARSNQPQHF. The chain links TRBV7-2 to TRBJ1-5; no reliable D call. CDR3 length equals 14 residues. V dropped 3 bases and J dropped 0 bases, with 6 bases sitting between them. Germline V CDR1 and CDR2: SGHTA, FQGNSA.

This clone was seen just once. The chain links TRBV27 to TRBJ1-5; TRBD1 might be the D (6 bases). Trimming removed 10 bases at V and 7 bases at J, with 17 bases between. The CDR3 length is 13 residues. The germline gives CDR1 MNHEY, CDR2 SMNVEV (reference sequence). CDR3 sequence reads: CAIIEGGGQPQHF. CDR3 nucleotides: TGTGCCATCATTGAGGGGGGTGGACAGCCCCAGCATTTT.

The sample holds a few counts of this clone. The V and J genes are TRBV7-9 and TRBJ2-7, with 9 bases identical to TRBD1. Germline assignment: CDR1 SEHNR and CDR2 FQNEAQ (reference sequence). Trimming cost V 4 bases and J 3 bases; bases outside gene matches: 7. The CDR3 has 15 residues. The CDR3 loop is CASSSSGTGFYEQYF. The CDR3 region has the DNA TGTGCCAGCAGCTCGTCCGGGACAGGGTTCTACGAGCAGTACTTC.

The V gene is TRBV6-1, the J gene TRBJ1-1, with a tentative D call TRBD1 (5 bases). This CDR3 comprises 14 residues. Trimming stripped 7 bases from V and 0 bases from J, with 12 bases between. Germline CDR1 MNHNS, CDR2 SASEGT. The CDR3 protein is CASTLQALNTEAFF. CDR3 sequence (DNA): TGTGCCAGCACTTTACAGGCCCTGAACACTGAAGCTTTCTTT.

This sequence joins TRBV6-5 and TRBJ2-1; perhaps TRBD2 as D (7 bases). Germline CDR1 is MNHEY and CDR2 is SVGAGI. Trimming took off 5 bases at V and 7 bases at J, with 15 bases between the two ends. The CDR3 is 14 residues long. DNA of the CDR3: TGTGCCAGCAGTGGAAGAAGGGGGGGGAATGAGCAGTTCTTC. It codes for CASSGRRGGNEQFF.

The chain links TRBV12-5 to TRBJ2-3, with 11 bases lining up with TRBD2. This CDR3 comprises 21 residues. Germline loops: CDR1 LGHNT, CDR2 FRNRAP. V dropped 0 bases and J dropped 3; count of bases not matched to a gene: 17. CDR3 region: CASGLVRASGRPRVGTDTQYF. CDR3 DNA: TGTGCTAGTGGTTTGGTACGGGCTAGCGGGAGGCCGCGGGTAGGGACAGATACGCAGTATTTT. Drawing the rest from reference TRBV12-5 and TRBJ2-3, the complete variable domain is DARVTQTPRHKVTEMGQEVTMRCQPILGHNTVFWYRQTMMQGLELLAYFRNRAPLDDSGMPKDRFSAEMPDATLATLKIQPSEPRDSAVYFCASGLVRASGRPRVGTDTQYFGPGTRLTVL.

The chain joins TRBV21-1 to TRBJ2-4; the table's TRBD2 call for D was not verified on the DNA. TRBV21-1 is a recognized pseudogene. The CDR3 spans 18 residues. The CDR3 bases are TGTGCCAGCAGCAAGGCCAGCGGGGGGGCACTAGCCAAAAACATTCAGTACTTC. Its protein product is CASSKASGGALAKNIQYF.

The V gene is TRBV30, the J gene TRBJ2-2; a possible D gene is TRBD1 (5 bases). The V end was cut by 4 bases, the J end by 7 bases, with 13 bases between. The CDR3 is made up of 13 amino acids. Germline V gene data show CDR1 as GTSNPN and CDR2 as SVGIG (reference sequence). CDR3 amino acids: CAWNRQGNGELFF. The CDR3 DNA follows: TGTGCCTGGAACCGGCAGGGTAACGGGGAGCTGTTTTTT.

This sequence joins TRBV10-1 and TRBJ2-5, with a weak D call TRBD1 (6 bases). V shed 4 bases and J shed 6 bases, with 24 bases lying between them. This CDR3 is built from 17 residues. Germline V lookup: CDR1 WNHNN, CDR2 SYGVQD (reference sequence). Written as DNA, the CDR3 is TGCGCCAGCAGTGGGGTTAGACGGGACACCAGGAACAAGACCCAGTACTTC. It is translated as CASSGVRRDTRNKTQYF.

The chain combines TRBV7-2 with TRBJ2-2; D possibly corresponds to TRBD1 (6 bases). Trimming pared 5 bases from V and 5 bases from J, leaving 18 bases between. The germline CDR1 and CDR2 sequences are SGHTA and FQGNSA. The CDR3 totals 16 residues. The CDR3 loop is CASSRATGFMTGELFF. The CDR3 nucleotides are TGTGCCAGCAGCCGAGCAACAGGGTTTATGACCGGGGAGCTGTTTTTT.

The gene calls are TRBV14 and TRBJ1-2; a possible D gene is TRBD1 (5 bases). With 0 bases removed from V and 7 bases from J, the gap between germline ends came to 9 bases. The CDR3 covers 13 residues. The germline gives CDR1 SGHDN, CDR2 FVKESK. CDR3 sequence reads: CASSQDPRGGYTF. The CDR3 nucleotides are TGTGCCAGCAGCCAAGATCCAAGGGGTGGCTACACCTTC.

This clone was counted between two and nine times. The genes are TRBV7-2 and TRBJ1-1; no definite D call. The V gene's germline CDR1 is SGHTA and CDR2 FQGNSA. This CDR3 has 14 residues. V lost 5 bases to trimming and J lost 0 bases, with 10 bases between them. CDR3: CASSPTRMNTEAFF. Written as DNA, the CDR3 is TGTGCCAGCAGCCCGACCCGGATGAACACTGAAGCTTTCTTT.

This clone was counted once. The chain employs TRBV13 and TRBJ1-2; D possibly corresponds to TRBD1 (5 bases). V lost 0 bases, J lost 5 bases, and 16 bases lay in between. This CDR3 region has 16 residues. CDR1 and CDR2 (germline): PRHDT, FYEKMQ (reference sequence). This chain's CDR3 is CASSLGFQVEGYGYTF. The CDR3 DNA is TGTGCCAGCAGCTTAGGCTTCCAGGTAGAGGGGTATGGCTACACCTTC.

The chain couples TRBV2 to TRBJ2-3, with no clear D. V was trimmed by 5 bases and J by 2 bases, leaving 8 bases between them. The CDR3 runs to 13 residues. Germline V gene data show CDR1 as SNHLY and CDR2 as FYNNEI. CDR3 DNA: TGTGCCAGCAGTCCCCCTTTCACAGATACGCAGTATTTT. It specifies CASSPPFTDTQYF.

The rearrangement links TRBV11-3 to TRBJ1-4; 8 nucleotides match TRBD1. Germline lookup yields CDR1 SGHNT and CDR2 YENEEA. Losses at the gene ends were 5 bases for V and 5 bases for J; bases not matched to a gene: 1. CDR3 length: 13 residues. The CDR3 region is CASSRDRNEKLFF. CDR3 nucleotide sequence: TGTGCCAGCAGCAGGGACAGGAATGAAAAACTGTTTTTT.